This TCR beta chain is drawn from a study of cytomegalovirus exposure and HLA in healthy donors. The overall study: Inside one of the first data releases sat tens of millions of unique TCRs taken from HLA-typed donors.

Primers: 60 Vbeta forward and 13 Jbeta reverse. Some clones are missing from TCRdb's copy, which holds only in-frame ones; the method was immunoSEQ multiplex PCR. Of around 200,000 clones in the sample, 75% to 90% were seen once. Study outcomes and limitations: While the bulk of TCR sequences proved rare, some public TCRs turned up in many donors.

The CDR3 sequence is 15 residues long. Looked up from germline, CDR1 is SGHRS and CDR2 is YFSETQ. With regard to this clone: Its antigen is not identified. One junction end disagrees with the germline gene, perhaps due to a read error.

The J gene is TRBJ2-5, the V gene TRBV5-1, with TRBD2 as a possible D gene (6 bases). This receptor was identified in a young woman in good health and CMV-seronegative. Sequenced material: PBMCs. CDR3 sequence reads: CASSLDGTRGEAQYF. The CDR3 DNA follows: TGCGCCAGCAGCTTGGACGGGACTCGAGGAGAGGCCCAGTACTTC.